One T cell receptor beta chain is described in this entry. The antigen is undetermined. These data are taken from a study of cytomegalovirus exposure and HLA in healthy donors. Study-level information: From HLA-typed donors, an early data release held tens of millions of unique TCRs. General study results and limits: A later analysis found TCR association rates differed by HLA locus, highest for DRB1 and lowest for HLA-C. An analysis done earlier found most TCR beta V segments productive about 87% or about 30% of the time.

The germline gives CDR1 LNHDA, CDR2 SQIVND (reference sequence). Trimming removed 3 bases from V and 3 bases from J, with 12 bases in between. This CDR3 has 14 amino acids. The study ran its PCR with 60 Vbeta and 13 Jbeta primers. The method was immunoSEQ multiplex PCR; TCRdb's version includes in-frame clones alone and lacks a portion of them. The sample yields 150,000 or so clones, approximately 84% seen once. The V gene is TRBV19, the J gene TRBJ2-7; possibly TRBD2 for D (5 bases). Sample: PBMCs. This receptor was identified in a man aged 30 to 45 in good health and CMV-seropositive. CDR3 DNA: TGTGCCAGTAGTATGGTTAGCGCCGACTACGAGCAGTACTTC. Amino acid sequence: CASSMVSADYEQYF.